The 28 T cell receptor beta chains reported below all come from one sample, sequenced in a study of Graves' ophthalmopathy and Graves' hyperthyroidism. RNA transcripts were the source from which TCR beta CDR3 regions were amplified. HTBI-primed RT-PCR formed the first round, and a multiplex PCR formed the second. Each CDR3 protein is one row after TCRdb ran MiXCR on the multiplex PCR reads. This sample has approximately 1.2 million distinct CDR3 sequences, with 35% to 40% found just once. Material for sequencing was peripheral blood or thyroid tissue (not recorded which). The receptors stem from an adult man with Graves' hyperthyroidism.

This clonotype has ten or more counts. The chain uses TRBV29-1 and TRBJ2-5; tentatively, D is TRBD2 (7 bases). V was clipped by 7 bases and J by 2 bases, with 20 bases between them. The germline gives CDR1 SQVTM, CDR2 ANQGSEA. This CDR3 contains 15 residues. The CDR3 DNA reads TGCAGCGCCCGGGGGGCAGGGAGGAATCAAGAGACCCAGTACTTC. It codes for CSARGAGRNQETQYF.

DNA of the CDR3: TGTGCTGGGACAGGGAGCTCCTACGAGCAGTACTTC. Encoded protein: CAGTGSSYEQYF. V is TRBV10-3 and J is TRBJ2-7, with TRBD1 matching 9 bases. Per germline, CDR1 ENHRY and CDR2 SYGVKD. The length of the CDR3 is 12 residues.

Here the CDR3 DNA reads TGTGCCATCAGTCAAGGGGCGGGAGCCTACGAGCAGTACTTC. Its protein is CAISQGAGAYEQYF. The chain is built from TRBV10-3 and TRBJ2-7; 7 bases are shared with TRBD2. Germline values: CDR1 ENHRY, CDR2 SYGVKD. The CDR3 covers 14 residues. V lost 5 bases and J lost 2; bases outside the gene matches: 6.

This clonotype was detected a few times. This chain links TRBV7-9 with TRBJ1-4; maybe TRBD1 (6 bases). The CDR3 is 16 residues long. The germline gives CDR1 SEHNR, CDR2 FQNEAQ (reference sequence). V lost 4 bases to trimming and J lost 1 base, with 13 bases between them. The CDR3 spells CASSSYRTVTNEKLFF. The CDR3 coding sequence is TGTGCCAGCAGCTCCTATAGGACAGTAACTAATGAAAAACTGTTTTTT.

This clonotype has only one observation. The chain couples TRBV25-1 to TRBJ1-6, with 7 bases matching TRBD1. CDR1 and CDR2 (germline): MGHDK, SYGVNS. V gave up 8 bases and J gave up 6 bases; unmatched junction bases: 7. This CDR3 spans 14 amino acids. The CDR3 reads CASQKTGRNSPLHF. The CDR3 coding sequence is TGTGCCAGCCAAAAGACAGGGCGTAATTCACCCCTCCACTTT. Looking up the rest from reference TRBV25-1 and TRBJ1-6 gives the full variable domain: EADIYQTPRYLVIGTGKKITLECSQTMGHDKMYWYQQDPGMELHLIHYSYGVNSTEKGDLSSESTVSRIRTEHFPLTLESARPSHTSQYLCASQKTGRNSPLHFGNGTRLTVT.

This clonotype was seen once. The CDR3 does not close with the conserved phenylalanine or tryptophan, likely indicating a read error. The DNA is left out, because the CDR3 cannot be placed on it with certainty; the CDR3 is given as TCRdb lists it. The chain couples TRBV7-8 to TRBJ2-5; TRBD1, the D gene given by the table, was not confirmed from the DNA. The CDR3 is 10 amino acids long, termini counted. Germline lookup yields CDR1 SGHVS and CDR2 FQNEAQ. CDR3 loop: CASGGAIRYT.

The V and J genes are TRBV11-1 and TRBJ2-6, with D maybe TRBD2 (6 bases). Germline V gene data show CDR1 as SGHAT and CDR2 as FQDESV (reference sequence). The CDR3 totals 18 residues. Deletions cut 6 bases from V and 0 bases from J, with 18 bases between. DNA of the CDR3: TGTGCCAGCAGACCCTCGGGGGAGAGGAACTCTGGGGCCAACGTCCTGACTTTC. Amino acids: CASRPSGERNSGANVLTF.

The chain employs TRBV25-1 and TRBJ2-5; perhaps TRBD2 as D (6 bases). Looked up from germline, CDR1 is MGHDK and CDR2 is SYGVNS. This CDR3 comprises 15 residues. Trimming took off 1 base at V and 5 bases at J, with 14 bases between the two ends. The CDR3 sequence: CASSESREARETQYF. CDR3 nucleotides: TGTGCCAGCAGTGAATCTAGGGAGGCGAGGGAGACCCAGTACTTC.

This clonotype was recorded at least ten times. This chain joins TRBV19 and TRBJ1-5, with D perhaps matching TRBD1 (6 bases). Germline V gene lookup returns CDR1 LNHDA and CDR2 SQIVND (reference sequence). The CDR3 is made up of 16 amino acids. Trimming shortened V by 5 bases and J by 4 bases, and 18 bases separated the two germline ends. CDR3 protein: CASSEGQWKGNQPQHF. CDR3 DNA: TGTGCCAGTAGTGAAGGACAGTGGAAGGGGAATCAGCCCCAGCATTTT.

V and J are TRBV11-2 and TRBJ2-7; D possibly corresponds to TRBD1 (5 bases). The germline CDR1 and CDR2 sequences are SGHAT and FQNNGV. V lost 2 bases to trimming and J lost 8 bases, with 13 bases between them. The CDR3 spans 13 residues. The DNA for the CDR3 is TGTGCCAGCAGCTTAAGCCAGGGAAGTCAGCAGTACTTC. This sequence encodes CASSLSQGSQQYF. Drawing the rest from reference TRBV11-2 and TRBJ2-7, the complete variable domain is EAGVAQSPRYKIIEKRQSVAFWCNPISGHATLYWYQQILGQGPKLLIQFQNNGVVDDSQLPKDRFSAERLKGVDSTLKIQPAKLEDSAVYLCASSLSQGSQQYFGPGTRLTVT.

CDR3 in amino acids: CAYHETGLVTDTQYF. The CDR3 DNA sequence: TGTGCCTACCACGAAACGGGACTAGTCACAGATACGCAGTATTTT. V and J are TRBV2 and TRBJ2-3, with TRBD2 identical over 8 bases. Germline trimming cut 11 bases from V and 2 bases from J; bases unmatched to any gene: 12. There are 15 residues in the CDR3. Germline V gene lookup returns CDR1 SNHLY and CDR2 FYNNEI.

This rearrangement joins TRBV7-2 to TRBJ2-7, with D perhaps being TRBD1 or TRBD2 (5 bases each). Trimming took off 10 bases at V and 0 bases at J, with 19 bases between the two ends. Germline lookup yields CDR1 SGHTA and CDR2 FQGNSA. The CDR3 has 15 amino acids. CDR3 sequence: CATHPGRDHSYEQYF. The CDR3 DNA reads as TGTGCCACCCACCCGGGCAGGGACCACTCCTACGAGCAGTACTTC.

The CDR3 is CSVEGQYNEKLFF. CDR3 coding DNA: TGCAGCGTCGAGGGACAGTATAATGAAAAACTGTTTTTT. The rearrangement uses TRBV29-1 and TRBJ1-4; 7 bases map to TRBD1. With V trimmed by 6 bases and J by 4 bases, 5 bases remained unmatched. The CDR3 sequence is 13 residues long. CDR1 is SQVTM, CDR2 ANQGSEA, per germline.

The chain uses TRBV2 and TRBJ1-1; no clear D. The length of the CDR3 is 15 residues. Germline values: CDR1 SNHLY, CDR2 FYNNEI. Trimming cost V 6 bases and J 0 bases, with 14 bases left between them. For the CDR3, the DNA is TGTGCCAGCAGCTCACTAGCGGGAGTGAACACTGAAGCTTTCTTT. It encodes CASSSLAGVNTEAFF.

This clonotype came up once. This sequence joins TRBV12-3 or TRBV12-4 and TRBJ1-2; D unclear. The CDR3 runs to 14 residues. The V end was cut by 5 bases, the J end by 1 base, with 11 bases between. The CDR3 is CASSSFDFNYGYTF. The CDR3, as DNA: TGTGCCAGCAGTAGTTTTGATTTTAACTATGGCTACACCTTC.

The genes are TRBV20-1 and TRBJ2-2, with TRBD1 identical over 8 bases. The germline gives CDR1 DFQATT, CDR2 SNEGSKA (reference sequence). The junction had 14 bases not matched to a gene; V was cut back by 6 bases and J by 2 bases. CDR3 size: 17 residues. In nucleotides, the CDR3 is TGCAGTGCCTGTGACAGGGGAGGCGCCGCCAACACCGGGGAGCTGTTTTTT. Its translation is CSACDRGGAANTGELFF.

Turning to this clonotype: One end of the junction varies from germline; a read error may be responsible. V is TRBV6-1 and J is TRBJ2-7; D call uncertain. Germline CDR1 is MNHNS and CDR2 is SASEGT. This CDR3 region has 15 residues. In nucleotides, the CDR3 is TGTGCCAGCAGTTATGGGTTGCGGCAGTCCTACGGGCAGTACTTC. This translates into CASSYGLRQSYGQYF.

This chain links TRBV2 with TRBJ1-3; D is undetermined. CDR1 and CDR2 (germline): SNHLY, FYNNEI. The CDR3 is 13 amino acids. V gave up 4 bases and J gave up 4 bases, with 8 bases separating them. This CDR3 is CASSGYGGNTIYF. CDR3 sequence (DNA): TGTGCCAGCAGTGGATATGGGGGAAACACCATATATTTT.

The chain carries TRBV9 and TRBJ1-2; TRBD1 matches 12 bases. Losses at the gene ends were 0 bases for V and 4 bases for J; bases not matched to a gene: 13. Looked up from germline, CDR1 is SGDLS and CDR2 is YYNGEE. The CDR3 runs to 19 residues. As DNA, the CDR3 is TGTGCCAGCAGCGTAGCTACGGGACAGGGGGCGCGGGTAGCCTATGGCTACACCTTC. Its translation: CASSVATGQGARVAYGYTF.

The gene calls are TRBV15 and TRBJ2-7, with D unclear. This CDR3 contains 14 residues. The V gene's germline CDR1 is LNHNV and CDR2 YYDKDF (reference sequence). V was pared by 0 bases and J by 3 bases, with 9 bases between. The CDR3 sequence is CATSRDRKGYEQYF. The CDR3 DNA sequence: TGTGCCACCAGCAGAGATAGGAAGGGCTACGAGCAGTACTTC.

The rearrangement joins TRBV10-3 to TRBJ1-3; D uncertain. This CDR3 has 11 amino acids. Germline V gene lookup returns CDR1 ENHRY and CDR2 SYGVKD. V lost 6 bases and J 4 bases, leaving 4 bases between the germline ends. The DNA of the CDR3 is TGTGCCATCAGGGGGGGAAACACCATATATTTT. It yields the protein CAIRGGNTIYF.

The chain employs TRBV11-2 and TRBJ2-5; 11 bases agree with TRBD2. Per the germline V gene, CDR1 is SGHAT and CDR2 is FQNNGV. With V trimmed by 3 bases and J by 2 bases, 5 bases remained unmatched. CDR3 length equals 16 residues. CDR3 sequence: CASSFKRLAGQETQYF. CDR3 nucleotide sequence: TGTGCCAGCAGCTTTAAAAGACTAGCGGGGCAAGAGACCCAGTACTTC. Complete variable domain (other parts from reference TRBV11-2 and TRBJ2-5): EAGVAQSPRYKIIEKRQSVAFWCNPISGHATLYWYQQILGQGPKLLIQFQNNGVVDDSQLPKDRFSAERLKGVDSTLKIQPAKLEDSAVYLCASSFKRLAGQETQYFGPGTRLLVL.

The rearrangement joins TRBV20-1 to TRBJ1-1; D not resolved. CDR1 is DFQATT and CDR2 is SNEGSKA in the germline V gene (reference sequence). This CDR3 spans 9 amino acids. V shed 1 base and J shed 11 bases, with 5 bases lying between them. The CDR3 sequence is CSARAGAFF. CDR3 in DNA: TGCAGTGCTAGAGCGGGGGCTTTCTTT.

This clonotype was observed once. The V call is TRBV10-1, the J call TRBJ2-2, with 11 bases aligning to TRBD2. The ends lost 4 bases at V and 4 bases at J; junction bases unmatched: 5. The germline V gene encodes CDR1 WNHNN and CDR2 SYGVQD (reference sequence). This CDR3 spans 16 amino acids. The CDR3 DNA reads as TGCGCCAGCAGTGCCGGACTAGCGGGCCTCACCGGGGAGCTGTTTTTT. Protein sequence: CASSAGLAGLTGELFF.

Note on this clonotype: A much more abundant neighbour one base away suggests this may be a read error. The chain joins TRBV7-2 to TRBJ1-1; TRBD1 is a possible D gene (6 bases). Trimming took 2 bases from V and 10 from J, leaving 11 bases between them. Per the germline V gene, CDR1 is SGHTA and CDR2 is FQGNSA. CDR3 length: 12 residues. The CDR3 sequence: CASSLSLQGAFF. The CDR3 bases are TGTGCCAGCAGCTTATCTTTACAGGGAGCTTTCTTT. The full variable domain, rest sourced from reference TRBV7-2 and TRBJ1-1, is GAGVSQSPSNKVTEKGKDVELRCDPISGHTALYWYRQSLGQGLEFLIYFQGNSAPDKSGLPSDRFSAERTGGSVSTLTIQRTQQEDSAVYLCASSLSLQGAFFGQGTRLTVV.

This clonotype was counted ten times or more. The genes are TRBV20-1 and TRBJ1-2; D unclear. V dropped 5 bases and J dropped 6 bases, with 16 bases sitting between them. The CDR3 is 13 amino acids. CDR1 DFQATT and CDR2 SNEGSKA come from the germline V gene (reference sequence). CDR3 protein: CSASTPLNHGYTF. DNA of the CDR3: TGCAGTGCTTCGACTCCCTTAAACCATGGCTACACCTTC.

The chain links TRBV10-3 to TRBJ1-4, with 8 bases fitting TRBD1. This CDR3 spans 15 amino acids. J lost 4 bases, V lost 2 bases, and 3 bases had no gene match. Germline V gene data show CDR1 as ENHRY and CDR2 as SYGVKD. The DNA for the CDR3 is TGTGCCATCAGTGAGGGCAGGGGGCTTAATGAAAAACTGTTTTTT. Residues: CAISEGRGLNEKLFF.

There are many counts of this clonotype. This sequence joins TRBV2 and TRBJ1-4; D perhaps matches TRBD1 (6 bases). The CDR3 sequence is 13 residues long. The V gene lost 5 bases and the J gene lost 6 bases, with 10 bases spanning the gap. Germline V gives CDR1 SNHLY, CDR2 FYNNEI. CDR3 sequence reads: CASSLRGDEKLFF. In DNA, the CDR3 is TGTGCCAGCAGTCTCAGGGGAGATGAAAAACTGTTTTTT.